This T cell receptor (beta chain) is drawn from a study of cytomegalovirus exposure and HLA in healthy donors. This CDR3 is 15 amino acids long. Germline CDR1 and CDR2: MNHNS and SASEGT. V was clipped by 4 bases and J by 5 bases, with 14 bases between them. 13 Jbeta primers and 60 Vbeta primers were used for the PCR. TCRdb's copy holds only in-frame clones and misses some; the assay was immunoSEQ multiplex PCR. The sample has 250,000 to 350,000 clones; roughly 89% are singletons. This sequence originates from a woman between 18 and 30 years old in good health and CMV-seronegative. The sample taken for sequencing was PBMCs. J is TRBJ2-2 and V is TRBV6-1; TRBD1 might be the D (8 bases). The CDR3 DNA reads as TGTGCCAGCAGTGCTCAACAGGGGGGGACCGGGGAGCTGTTTTTT. Translated, it gives CASSAQQGGTGELFF.